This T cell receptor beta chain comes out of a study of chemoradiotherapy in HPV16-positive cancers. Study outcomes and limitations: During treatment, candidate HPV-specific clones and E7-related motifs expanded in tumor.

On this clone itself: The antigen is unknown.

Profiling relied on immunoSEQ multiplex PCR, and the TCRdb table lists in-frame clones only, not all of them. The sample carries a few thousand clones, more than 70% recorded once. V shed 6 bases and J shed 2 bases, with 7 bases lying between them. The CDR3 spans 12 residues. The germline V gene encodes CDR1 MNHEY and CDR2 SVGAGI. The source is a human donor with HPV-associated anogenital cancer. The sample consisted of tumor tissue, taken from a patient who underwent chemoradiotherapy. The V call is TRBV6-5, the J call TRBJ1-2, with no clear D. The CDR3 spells CASSELNYGYTF. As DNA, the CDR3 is TGTGCCAGCAGCGAACTCAACTATGGCTACACCTTC.